A selection of T cell receptor beta chains follows, all from one sample in a study of cytomegalovirus exposure and HLA in healthy donors. Data came from immunoSEQ multiplex PCR; TCRdb stores just in-frame clones and leaves some out. The sample has about 130,000 clones, just under 80% seen once. Sample: PBMCs. The receptor source for this set is a woman under 30 in good health and CMV-seronegative. Both conserved end residues are part of each CDR3. The D gene is left open where the match is weak. Expanded clones are given a class, and other clones once, few, many or no size at all.

V gene	D gene	clone size	J gene	CDR3 protein	CDR3 DNA
TRBV18	TRBD2	.	TRBJ2-3	CASSPSGRPSTDTQYF	TGTGCCAGCTCACCTAGCGGGAGACCTTCCACAGATACGCAGTATTTT
TRBV7-8	TRBD1	once	TRBJ1-5	CASSLVSVTGGGNQPQHF	TGTGCCAGCAGCTTAGTTTCGGTAACAGGGGGCGGCAATCAGCCCCAGCATTTT
TRBV10-1	.	.	TRBJ1-3	CASSTTGSSGNTIYF	TGCGCCAGCAGTACGACAGGATCGAGCGGAAACACCATATATTTT
TRBV29-1	.	.	TRBJ2-3	CSVGVRGTDTQYF	TGCAGCGTTGGGGTCAGGGGTACAGATACGCAGTATTTT
TRBV30	.	once	TRBJ2-3	CAWSVVPLPTAQYF	TGTGCCTGGAGTGTAGTCCCCCTTCCCACTGCGCAGTATTTT
TRBV18	.	.	TRBJ1-1	CASSPRRNTEAFF	TGTGCCAGCTCACCGCGGAGGAACACTGAAGCTTTCTTT
TRBV5-4	.	.	TRBJ1-4	CASSLGRGEKLFF	TGTGCCAGCAGCTTGGGCCGGGGGGAAAAACTGTTTTTT
TRBV7-2	.	.	TRBJ1-1	CASSLTGDTEAFF	TGTGCCAGCAGCTTAACGGGTGACACTGAAGCTTTCTTT
TRBV2	TRBD1	.	TRBJ1-1	CASSEVGQGAFF	TGTGCCAGCAGTGAAGTGGGACAGGGAGCTTTCTTT
TRBV19	TRBD2	.	TRBJ2-7	CASSTVAGSSYEQYF	TGTGCCAGTAGTACCGTAGCGGGCTCCTCCTACGAGCAGTACTTC
TRBV27	.	.	TRBJ1-2	CASSPIPDMKGGYTF	TGTGCCAGCAGTCCCATCCCCGACATGAAAGGTGGCTACACCTTC
TRBV29-1	TRBD1	.	TRBJ1-1	CSAQQGTLTEAFF	TGCAGCGCCCAACAGGGGACCCTCACTGAAGCTTTCTTT
TRBV18	.	.	TRBJ2-7	CASSPPGNPYEQYF	TGTGCCAGCTCACCGCCAGGGAACCCCTACGAGCAGTACTTC
TRBV5-8	.	.	TRBJ1-1	CASSLAAGPITEAFF	TGTGCCAGCAGCTTGGCAGCAGGTCCCATAACTGAAGCTTTCTTT
TRBV19	TRBD1	.	TRBJ2-1	CASSIDLRGSYNEQFF	TGTGCCAGTAGTATAGATCTCAGGGGGTCCTACAATGAGCAGTTCTTC
TRBV4-1	TRBD2	.	TRBJ2-1	CASSQPTSGNNEQFF	TGCGCCAGCAGCCAACCTACTAGCGGCAACAATGAGCAGTTCTTC
TRBV29-1	.	.	TRBJ1-1	CSVPSLGGAFF	TGCAGCGTTCCGTCTCTCGGGGGAGCTTTCTTT
TRBV2	.	.	TRBJ1-5	CASSAQTDLQPQHF	TGTGCCAGCAGTGCTCAGACAGATCTCCAGCCCCAGCATTTT
TRBV10-2	TRBD2	few	TRBJ2-6	CASSSPGLAHSGANVLTF	TGCGCCAGCAGCAGCCCGGGACTAGCTCACTCTGGGGCCAACGTCCTGACTTTC
TRBV15	TRBD2	.	TRBJ2-7	CATSREGGSGSGYEQYF	TGTGCCACCAGCAGAGAAGGAGGGAGCGGGAGTGGGTACGAGCAGTACTTC
TRBV30	TRBD1	.	TRBJ1-5	CAWNQGGRSNQPQHF	TGTGCCTGGAATCAGGGGGGCCGTAGCAATCAGCCCCAGCATTTT
TRBV7-9	.	once	TRBJ2-1	CASSLGREGEQFF	TGTGCCAGCAGCTTAGGCAGAGAGGGTGAGCAGTTCTTC
TRBV14	.	.	TRBJ1-2	CASSGRGNYGYTF	TGTGCCAGCAGCGGAAGGGGGAACTATGGCTACACCTTC
TRBV27	TRBD1	few	TRBJ1-2	CASSLFSMGQGAGYGYTF	TGTGCCAGCAGTTTATTCTCTATGGGACAGGGGGCAGGCTATGGCTACACCTTC
TRBV5-6	.	.	TRBJ2-7	CASSHTGTYEQYF	TGTGCCAGCAGCCACACAGGGACCTACGAGCAGTACTTC